The clone carrying this T cell receptor beta chain was recorded a few times. The data belong to a study of T-cell reconstitution after alpha-beta-depleted transplantation in children. The TCRbeta library incorporated unique molecular identifiers. TCRdb used MiXCR to reprocess the PCR reads, holding one entry per CDR3 protein. The sample has about 230,000 distinct CDR3 sequences, 9.7% seen once. CDR3 length: 16 amino acids. In germline, CDR1 is LGHNA, CDR2 YSLEER. V gave up 0 bases and J gave up 3 bases, with 12 bases separating them. The chain links TRBV4-3 to TRBJ2-1; the D gene could be TRBD1 or TRBD2 (6 bases each). Specimen: PBMCs from the stem cell graft donor, collected from the stem cell graft. This receptor was obtained from a human donor who donated a stem cell graft to a child with SCID. In DNA form, the CDR3 reads TGCGCCAGCAGCCAAGATTCGGGGGCGGTCTACAATGAGCAGTTCTTC. It codes for CASSQDSGAVYNEQFF.